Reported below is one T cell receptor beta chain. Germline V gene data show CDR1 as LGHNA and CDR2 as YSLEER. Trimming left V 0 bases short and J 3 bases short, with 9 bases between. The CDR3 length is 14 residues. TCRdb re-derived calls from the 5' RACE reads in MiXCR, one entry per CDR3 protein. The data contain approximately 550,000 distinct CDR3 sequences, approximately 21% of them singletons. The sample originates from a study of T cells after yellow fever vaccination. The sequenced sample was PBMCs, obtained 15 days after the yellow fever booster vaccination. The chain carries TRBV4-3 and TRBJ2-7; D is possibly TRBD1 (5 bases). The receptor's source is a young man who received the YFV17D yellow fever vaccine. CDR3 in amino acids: CASSQDGASYEQYF. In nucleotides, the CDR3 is TGCGCCAGCAGCCAAGATGGGGCCAGCTACGAGCAGTACTTC.